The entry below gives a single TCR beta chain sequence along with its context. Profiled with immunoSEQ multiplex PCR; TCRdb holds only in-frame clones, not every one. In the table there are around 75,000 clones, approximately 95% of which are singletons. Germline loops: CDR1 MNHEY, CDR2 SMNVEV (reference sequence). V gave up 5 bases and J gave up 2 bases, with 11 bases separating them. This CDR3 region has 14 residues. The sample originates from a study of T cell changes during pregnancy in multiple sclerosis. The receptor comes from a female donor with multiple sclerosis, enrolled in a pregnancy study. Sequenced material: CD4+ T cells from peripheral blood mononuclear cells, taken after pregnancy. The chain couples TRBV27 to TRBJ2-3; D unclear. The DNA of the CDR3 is TGTGCCAGCAGTCCGAGAACCCACACAGATACGCAGTATTTT. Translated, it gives CASSPRTHTDTQYF.